The clone carrying this T cell receptor beta chain has only a few counts. The sample originates from a study of patients and donors after allogeneic stem cell transplantation. Each CDR3 protein gets one entry after TCRdb re-called the RT-PCR reads with MiXCR. The sample consists of approximately 410,000 distinct CDR3 sequences, roughly 17% of them appearing once. The CDR3 extends over 15 amino acids. V lost 0 bases and J 7 bases, leaving 13 bases between the germline ends. CDR1 is MNHEY, CDR2 SVGAGI, per germline. The receptor was derived from a human donor who was either an allogeneic HSCT recipient or a stem cell or donor lymphocyte infusion donor (not recorded which). It is not recorded whose cells these are; they may come from a transplant donor. Source material: blood, either unsorted or a sorted T cell fraction (not recorded which). The genes are TRBV6-5 and TRBJ2-1; D is undetermined. As DNA, the CDR3 is TGTGCCAGCAGTTACTCGAGAGCCCCTGGTAATGAGCAGTTCTTC. Its translation: CASSYSRAPGNEQFF.